The 30 T cell receptor beta chains listed next were all sequenced from one sample in a study of post-analysis software for immune sequencing data. The study, taken as a whole, reports: Five TRBV segments, including TRBV5-6, TRBV5-1 and TRBV20-1, were more frequent in patients than controls.

Their specific antigens are unknown. cDNA libraries for TCR beta contained unique molecular identifiers. TCRdb redid the calling of the PCR reads with MiXCR, one entry per CDR3 protein. The sample shows approximately 770,000 distinct CDR3 sequences, around 46% of them seen only once. Sequencing was carried out using blood. These receptors originate from a girl aged 5-17 years with multiple sclerosis.

This chain joins TRBV27 and TRBJ2-7, with a weak D call TRBD1 (5 bases). Germline V gives CDR1 MNHEY, CDR2 SMNVEV (reference sequence). Trimming left V 5 bases short and J 2 bases short, with 16 bases between. The CDR3 covers 15 residues. Written as DNA, the CDR3 is TGTGCCAGCAGTGTTGACAGTGGGTTTCCCTACGAGCAGTACTTC. Its translation is CASSVDSGFPYEQYF.

In its sample, this clonotype was seen a few times. The chain links TRBV12-3 or TRBV12-4 to TRBJ2-5; 10 bases are shared with TRBD1. The J segment lost 1 base and the V segment lost 6 bases, leaving 5 bases of the junction unmatched. There are 15 residues in the CDR3. CDR3 amino acids: CASSARQGAQETQYF. The DNA of the CDR3 is TGTGCCAGCAGCGCGAGACAGGGGGCCCAAGAGACCCAGTACTTC.

The chain employs TRBV28 and TRBJ2-7, with a possible D match to TRBD1 (5 bases). Trimming pared 5 bases from V and 2 bases from J, leaving 13 bases between. The germline CDR1 and CDR2 sequences are MDHEN and SYDVKM. The CDR3 is 14 amino acids. The CDR3 reads CASSAGGRAYEQYF. The DNA for the CDR3 is TGTGCCAGCAGTGCCGGCGGCAGGGCCTACGAGCAGTACTTC.

This clonotype turned up a few times. This chain links TRBV28 with TRBJ2-5; 10 bases fit TRBD2. TRBJ2-7 matches the DNA end more closely, so the J call is doubtful. There are 16 residues in the CDR3. Germline CDR1 MDHEN, CDR2 SYDVKM. The CDR3 DNA reads as TGTGCCAGCAGTCCCCCCGGACTAGCGGCCCTCTACGAGCAGTACTTC. It encodes CASSPPGLAALYEQYF.

The rearrangement joins TRBV12-3 or TRBV12-4 to TRBJ2-1, with D perhaps being TRBD1 or TRBD2 (5 bases each). V lost 5 bases, J lost 8 bases, and 19 bases lay in between. The CDR3 extends over 15 amino acids. CDR3 sequence (DNA): TGTGCCAGCAGTCCCTCGGACAACGGGATCCATGAGCAGTTCTTC. It translates to CASSPSDNGIHEQFF.

In this sample, this clonotype turned up once. The chain uses TRBV6-4 and TRBJ2-1, with 11 nucleotides matching TRBD2. This CDR3 spans 13 amino acids. J lost 8 bases, V lost 6 bases, and 3 bases had no gene match. CDR1 is MRHNA, CDR2 SNTAGT, per germline. The CDR3 DNA follows: TGTGCCAGCAGGCTAGCGGGAGGCCATGAGCAGTTCTTC. Its protein product is CASRLAGGHEQFF.

In nucleotides, the CDR3 is TGTGCCAGCAGCCTCCGGAGGGACGGGGGACGGGACGAGCAGTACTTC. It is translated as CASSLRRDGGRDEQYF. The J gene is TRBJ2-5, the V gene TRBV11-2, with a weak D call TRBD2 (6 bases). The J call may not be correct, given that the DNA end is closer to TRBJ2-7. CDR1 and CDR2 from the germline V gene are SGHAT and FQNNGV. This CDR3 region has 16 residues.

V and J are TRBV19 and TRBJ1-2; the D gene is possibly TRBD1 (6 bases). Trimming stripped 7 bases from V and 7 bases from J, with 13 bases between. The V gene's germline CDR1 is LNHDA and CDR2 SQIVND (reference sequence). The length of the CDR3 is 12 residues. CDR3 sequence reads: CASKGGPTGYTF. The DNA for the CDR3 is TGTGCCAGTAAGGGGGGACCCACTGGCTACACCTTC.

This clonotype was recorded only once. This chain connects TRBV20-1 to TRBJ2-1; no clear D gene. V lost 5 bases and J 4 bases, leaving 12 bases between the germline ends. CDR3 size: 13 residues. Germline loops: CDR1 DFQATT, CDR2 SNEGSKA (reference sequence). Here the CDR3 DNA reads TGCAGTGCTTTGTCTAGATCTTACAATGAGCAGTTCTTC. This sequence encodes CSALSRSYNEQFF.

V is TRBV5-1 and J is TRBJ1-1, with D tentatively TRBD1 (6 bases). This CDR3 is 14 amino acids long. Germline V gene data show CDR1 as SGHRS and CDR2 as YFSETQ. With 6 bases removed from V and 1 base from J, the gap between germline ends came to 13 bases. As DNA, the CDR3 is TGCGCCAGCAACCCCGGACAGAAGAACACTGAAGCTTTCTTT. It yields the protein CASNPGQKNTEAFF.

The chain recombines TRBV7-2 with TRBJ2-3, with a weak D call TRBD1 (5 bases). The V end lost 6 bases, the J end lost 5 bases, and 12 bases lay between the germline ends. The V gene's germline CDR1 is SGHTA and CDR2 FQGNSA. This CDR3 has 13 amino acids. The CDR3: CASRSSRGDTQYF. The CDR3 DNA reads TGTGCCAGCAGGAGCTCTAGGGGAGATACGCAGTATTTT.

The chain combines TRBV6-5 with TRBJ2-5, with unresolved D. The CDR3 has 15 residues. Deletions cut 0 bases from V and 5 bases from J, with 13 bases between. Looked up from germline, CDR1 is MNHEY and CDR2 is SVGAGI. CDR3 sequence (DNA): TGTGCCAGCAGTTACTCGACCCCACCCGGGGAGACCCAGTACTTC. Its protein is CASSYSTPPGETQYF.

This clonotype occurred a few times. The V gene is TRBV4-2, the J gene TRBJ2-7, with D perhaps TRBD2 (6 bases). This CDR3 is 18 amino acids long. Per the germline V gene, CDR1 is LGHNA and CDR2 is YNFKEQ. The germline V and J ends were trimmed by 0 bases and 3 bases, with 21 bases remaining between them. In nucleotides, the CDR3 is TGTGCCAGCAGCCAAGAACCCCCTGGCAGCGGGTCCATCTACGAGCAGTACTTC. Its translation is CASSQEPPGSGSIYEQYF.

The V gene is TRBV24-1, the J gene TRBJ2-1, with 13 bases that match TRBD2. V shed 4 bases, J shed 8 bases, and the junction held 16 bases outside the gene matches. The CDR3 is 19 amino acids. The germline CDR1 and CDR2 sequences are KGHDR and SFDVKD. The CDR3 region is CATSDPGLAGYPQSDEQFF. The CDR3 nucleotides are TGTGCCACCAGTGACCCGGGACTAGCGGGGTATCCCCAAAGCGATGAGCAGTTCTTC.

The chain joins TRBV5-1 to TRBJ2-1, with 9 bases lining up with TRBD1. Per the germline V gene, CDR1 is SGHRS and CDR2 is YFSETQ. This CDR3 region has 14 residues. V dropped 7 bases and J dropped 2; count of bases not matched to a gene: 4. The CDR3 sequence is CASGNRGPYNEQFF. CDR3 nucleotides: TGCGCCAGCGGTAACAGGGGGCCCTACAATGAGCAGTTCTTC.

This chain links TRBV7-6 with TRBJ2-3, with D possibly matching TRBD2 (5 bases). Trimming removed 5 bases from V and 0 bases from J, with 18 bases in between. CDR1 and CDR2 (germline): SGHVS, FNYEAQ. This CDR3 comprises 17 residues. For the CDR3, the DNA is TGTGCCAGCAGCGACACTCCACCGCTAGCTAGCACAGATACGCAGTATTTT. It codes for CASSDTPPLASTDTQYF.

This chain joins TRBV24-1 and TRBJ2-7, with 7 positions matching TRBD2. The assigned J gene may be wrong: the sequence end matches TRBJ2-4 better. This CDR3 has 14 residues. CDR1 and CDR2 from the germline V gene are KGHDR and SFDVKD. DNA of the CDR3: TGTGCCACCAGTGGCGCTAGCGGAGAAAACATTCAGTACTTC. Amino acid sequence: CATSGASGENIQYF.

This clonotype was counted a few times. The gene calls are TRBV3-1 and TRBJ2-7; D tentatively fits TRBD1 or TRBD2 (5 bases each). Germline lookup yields CDR1 LGHDT and CDR2 YNNKEL (reference sequence). The CDR3 runs 14 residues. The V end lost 3 bases, the J end lost 2 bases, and 11 bases lay between the germline ends. The CDR3 coding sequence is TGTGCCAGCAGCCACCGGGACGGTCCCTACGAGCAGTACTTC. Protein sequence: CASSHRDGPYEQYF.

V is TRBV11-2 and J is TRBJ2-1; D not certain. The ends were cut back, 0 bases at V and 10 bases at J, with 10 bases in the middle. Looked up from germline, CDR1 is SGHAT and CDR2 is FQNNGV. CDR3 length equals 13 residues. CDR3 amino acids: CASSLEFPEEQFF. The CDR3 DNA reads TGTGCCAGCAGCTTAGAATTCCCAGAGGAGCAGTTCTTC.

V is TRBV30 and J is TRBJ1-2, with unresolved D. Germline assignment: CDR1 GTSNPN and CDR2 SVGIG (reference sequence). The CDR3 has 15 amino acids. Trimming removed 0 bases from V and 6 bases from J, with 17 bases in between. In DNA, the CDR3 is TGTGCCTGGAGTGTATTGGGCTCTGCTGGGGATGGCTACACCTTC. Translation: CAWSVLGSAGDGYTF.

This clonotype was seen only a few times. CDR3 nucleotide sequence: TGCAGCGCCCTAGCGGGAGCTGGTGCCCCGCATGAGCAGTTCTTC. This sequence encodes CSALAGAGAPHEQFF. The chain uses TRBV29-1 and TRBJ2-1, with TRBD2 matching over 10 bases. Trimming cost V 7 bases and J 8 bases; bases outside gene matches: 14. Per germline, CDR1 SQVTM and CDR2 ANQGSEA. The length of the CDR3 is 15 residues.

This clonotype was seen a single time. V is TRBV7-8 and J is TRBJ2-7; 8 bases fit TRBD1. With 8 bases clipped from V and 6 bases from J, the junction kept 12 bases outside the gene matches. Per germline, CDR1 SGHVS and CDR2 FQNEAQ. The CDR3 consists of 14 residues. The CDR3 DNA sequence: TGTGCCAGCCTACAGGGGGGTGCGGTGAGCGAGCAGTACTTC. It is translated as CASLQGGAVSEQYF.

V and J are TRBV29-1 and TRBJ2-4, with D possibly being TRBD2 (7 bases). The J call may be wrong; the DNA end is better matched by TRBJ2-5. This CDR3 region has 16 residues. Germline V gene data show CDR1 as SQVTM and CDR2 as ANQGSEA. The DNA of the CDR3 is TGCAGCGTGGGGGGGGCAGTCCAAGGGTTCCCAGAGACCCAGTACTTC. The encoded protein is CSVGGAVQGFPETQYF.

The rearrangement joins TRBV29-1 to TRBJ2-1; D not certain. Per germline, CDR1 SQVTM and CDR2 ANQGSEA. The CDR3 spans 13 residues. V lost 2 bases to trimming and J lost 3 bases, with 8 bases between them. CDR3 residues: CSVELVNYNEQFF. The CDR3 DNA is TGCAGCGTTGAACTAGTCAACTACAATGAGCAGTTCTTC.

As regards this clonotype: Sequence at one end of the junction differs from germline and may be a read error. The rearrangement joins TRBV4-2 to TRBJ2-1; unclear D gene. Germline lookup yields CDR1 LGHNA and CDR2 YNFKEQ. This CDR3 comprises 16 residues. The CDR3 DNA follows: TGTGCCAGCAGCCAAGATAAAAACTCCCGCTACGATGAGCAGTTCTTC. It translates to CASSQDKNSRYDEQFF.

This clonotype was recorded a few times. The chain recombines TRBV7-8 with TRBJ2-1; D ambiguous. The V end lost 6 bases, the J end lost 7 bases, and 19 bases lay between the germline ends. Germline V CDR1 and CDR2: SGHVS, FQNEAQ. CDR3 length: 15 residues. The CDR3 region has the DNA TGTGCCAGCAGTATGGCCGGCAGAGTGTTGAATGAGCAGTTCTTC. This codes for CASSMAGRVLNEQFF.

The chain uses TRBV28 and TRBJ2-3; no definite D call. The V gene's germline CDR1 is MDHEN and CDR2 SYDVKM. The CDR3 spans 13 residues. Trimming took off 2 bases at V and 8 bases at J, with 11 bases between the two ends. In DNA, the CDR3 is TGTGCCAGCAGTTTAAAGCAGTTGGGTACGCAGTATTTT. Amino acids: CASSLKQLGTQYF.

The rearrangement joins TRBV9 to TRBJ2-1; D is possibly TRBD2 (5 bases). Germline-derived CDR1 and CDR2 are SGDLS and YYNGEE. V lost 0 bases to trimming and J lost 9 bases, with 16 bases between them. The CDR3 has 15 residues. Here the CDR3 DNA reads TGTGCCAGCAGCGTAGCCCACAATTCGGCGGGTGAGCAGTTCTTC. Its translation: CASSVAHNSAGEQFF.

The table lists this clonotype with a few counts. The gene calls are TRBV4-3 and TRBJ2-7; D is unresolved. V lost 0 bases and J 1 base, leaving 10 bases between the germline ends. The CDR3 is made up of 15 amino acids. The germline gives CDR1 LGHNA, CDR2 YSLEER. Written as DNA, the CDR3 is TGCGCCAGCAGCCAAGAGTCGGGTGCATCCTACGAGCAGTACTTC. It is translated as CASSQESGASYEQYF.

This clonotype was recorded at least ten times. The V gene is TRBV6-5, the J gene TRBJ2-4; 9 bases match TRBD1. V gave up 2 bases and J gave up 6 bases; unmatched junction bases: 2. CDR3 size: 14 residues. CDR1 is MNHEY and CDR2 is SVGAGI in the germline V gene. Here the CDR3 DNA reads TGTGCCAGCAGTTACAAGGGACAGGGAAACATTCAGTACTTC. As protein: CASSYKGQGNIQYF.